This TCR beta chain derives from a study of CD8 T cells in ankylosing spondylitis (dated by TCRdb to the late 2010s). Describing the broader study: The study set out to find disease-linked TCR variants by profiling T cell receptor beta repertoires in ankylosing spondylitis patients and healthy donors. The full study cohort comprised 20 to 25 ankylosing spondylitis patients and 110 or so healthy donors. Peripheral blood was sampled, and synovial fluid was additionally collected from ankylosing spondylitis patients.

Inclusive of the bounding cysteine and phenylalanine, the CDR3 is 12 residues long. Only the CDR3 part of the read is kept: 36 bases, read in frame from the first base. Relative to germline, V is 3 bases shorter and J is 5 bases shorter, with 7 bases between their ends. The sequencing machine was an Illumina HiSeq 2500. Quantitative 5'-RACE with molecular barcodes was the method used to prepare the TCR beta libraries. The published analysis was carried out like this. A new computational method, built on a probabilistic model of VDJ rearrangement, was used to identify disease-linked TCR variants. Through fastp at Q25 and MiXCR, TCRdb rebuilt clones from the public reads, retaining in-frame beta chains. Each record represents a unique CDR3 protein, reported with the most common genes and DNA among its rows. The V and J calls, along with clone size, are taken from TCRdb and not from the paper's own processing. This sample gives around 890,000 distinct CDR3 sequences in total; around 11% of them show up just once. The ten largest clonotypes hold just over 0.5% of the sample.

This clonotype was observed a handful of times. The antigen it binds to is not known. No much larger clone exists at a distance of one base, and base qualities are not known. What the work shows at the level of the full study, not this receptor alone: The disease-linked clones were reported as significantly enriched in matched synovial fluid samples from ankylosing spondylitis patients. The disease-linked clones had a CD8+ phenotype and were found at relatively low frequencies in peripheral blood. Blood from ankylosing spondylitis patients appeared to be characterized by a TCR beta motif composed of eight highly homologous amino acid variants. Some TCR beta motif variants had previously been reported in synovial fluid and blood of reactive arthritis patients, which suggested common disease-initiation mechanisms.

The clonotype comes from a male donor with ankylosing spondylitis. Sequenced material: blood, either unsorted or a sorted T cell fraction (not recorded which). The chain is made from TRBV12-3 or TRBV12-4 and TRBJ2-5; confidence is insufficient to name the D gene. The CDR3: CASSFFTETQYF. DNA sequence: TGTGCCAGCAGTTTCTTCACGGAGACCCAGTACTTC.